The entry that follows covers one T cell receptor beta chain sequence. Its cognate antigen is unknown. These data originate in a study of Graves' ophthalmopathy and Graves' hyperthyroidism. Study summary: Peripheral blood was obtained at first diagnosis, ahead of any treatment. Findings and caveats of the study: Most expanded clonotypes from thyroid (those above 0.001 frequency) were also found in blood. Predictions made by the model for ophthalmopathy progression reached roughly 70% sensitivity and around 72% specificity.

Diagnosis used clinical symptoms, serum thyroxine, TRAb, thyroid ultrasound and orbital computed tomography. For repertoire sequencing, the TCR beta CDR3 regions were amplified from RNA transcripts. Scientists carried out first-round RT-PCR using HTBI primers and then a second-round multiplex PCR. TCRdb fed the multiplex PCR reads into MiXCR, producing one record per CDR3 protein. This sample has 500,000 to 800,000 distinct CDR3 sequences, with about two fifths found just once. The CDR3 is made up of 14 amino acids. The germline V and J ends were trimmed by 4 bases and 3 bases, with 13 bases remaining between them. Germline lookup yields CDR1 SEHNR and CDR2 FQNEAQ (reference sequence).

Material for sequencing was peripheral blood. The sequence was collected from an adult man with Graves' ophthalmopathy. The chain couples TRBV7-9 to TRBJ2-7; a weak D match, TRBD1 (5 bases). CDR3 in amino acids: CASSSNSDSYEQYF. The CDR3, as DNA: TGTGCCAGCAGCTCGAACAGCGACAGCTACGAGCAGTACTTC.